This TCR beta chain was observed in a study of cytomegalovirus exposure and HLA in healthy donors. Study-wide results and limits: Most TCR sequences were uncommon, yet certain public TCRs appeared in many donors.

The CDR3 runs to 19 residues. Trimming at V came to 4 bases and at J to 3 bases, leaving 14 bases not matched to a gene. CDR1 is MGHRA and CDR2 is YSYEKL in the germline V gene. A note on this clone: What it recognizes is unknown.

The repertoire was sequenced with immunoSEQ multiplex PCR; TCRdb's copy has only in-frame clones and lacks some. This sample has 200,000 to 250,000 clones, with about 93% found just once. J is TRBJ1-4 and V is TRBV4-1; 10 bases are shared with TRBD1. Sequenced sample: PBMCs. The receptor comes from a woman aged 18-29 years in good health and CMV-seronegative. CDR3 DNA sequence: TGCGCCAGCAGCCCTTCCGGGACAGGGGCTCGATGGGCTAATGAAAAACTGTTTTTT. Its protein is CASSPSGTGARWANEKLFF.